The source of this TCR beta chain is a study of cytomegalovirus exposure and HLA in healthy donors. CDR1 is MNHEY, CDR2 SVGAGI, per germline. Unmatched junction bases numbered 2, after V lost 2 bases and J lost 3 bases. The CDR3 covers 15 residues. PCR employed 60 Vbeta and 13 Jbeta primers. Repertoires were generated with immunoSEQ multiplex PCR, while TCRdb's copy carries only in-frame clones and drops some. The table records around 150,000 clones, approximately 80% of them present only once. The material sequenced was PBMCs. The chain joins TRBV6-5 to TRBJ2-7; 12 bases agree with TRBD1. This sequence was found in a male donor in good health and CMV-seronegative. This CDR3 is CASSYGTGGVYEQYF. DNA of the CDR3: TGTGCCAGCAGTTACGGGACAGGGGGCGTCTACGAGCAGTACTTC.